A single sample is the source of the 9 T cell receptor beta chains below, sequenced in a study of shared clonotypes between healthy human individuals. Sequencing was performed with immunoSEQ multiplex PCR; in TCRdb, only in-frame clones are kept and a portion is missing. Counted here are about 1.1 million clones, around three quarters occurring once; the ten biggest clones make up about 0.89%. Sequencing input: memory CD4+ T cells from PBMCs. As to subset: CD45RA-negative fraction. These TCRs come from a man younger than 35 in good health. Some clones in this sample may be carry-over from other donors' samples.

The chain employs TRBV6-5 and TRBJ2-7, with 10 bases that match TRBD1. The CDR3 consists of 14 residues. V lost 7 bases and J lost 3; bases outside the gene matches: 6. CDR1 is MNHEY and CDR2 is SVGAGI in the germline V gene. CDR3 sequence: CASTRDRGYYEQYF. The CDR3 bases are TGTGCCAGCACCCGGGACAGGGGCTACTACGAGCAGTACTTC.

This clone was recorded a few times. The same CDR3 arises from other DNA sequences in this sample as well. V and J are TRBV10-3 and TRBJ2-3; 10 bases are a match to TRBD2. Losses at the gene ends were 2 bases for V and 2 bases for J; bases not matched to a gene: 4. Germline loops: CDR1 ENHRY, CDR2 SYGVKD. The CDR3 sequence is 16 residues long. CDR3 residues: CAISEGLAGATDTQYF. CDR3 bases: TGTGCCATCAGTGAGGGGCTAGCGGGAGCCACAGATACGCAGTATTTT.

In its sample, this clone was seen once. J is TRBJ1-5 and V is TRBV6-5; D gene uncertain. Trimming stripped 2 bases from V and 6 bases from J, with 11 bases between. CDR3 length: 14 residues. Germline V gives CDR1 MNHEY, CDR2 SVGAGI. CDR3 DNA: TGTGCCAGCAGTTACAGCCAGAGTGGTCAGCCCCAGCATTTT. This codes for CASSYSQSGQPQHF.

The CDR3 sequence is CASSISGIGYNEQFF. CDR3 DNA: TGTGCCAGCAGCATTAGCGGGATTGGCTACAATGAGCAGTTCTTC. The chain carries TRBV5-6 and TRBJ2-1; TRBD2 agrees at 8 bases. CDR3 length: 15 residues. Germline CDR1 reads SGHDT; CDR2 reads YYEEEE. Trimming took 4 bases from V and 3 from J; bases not matched to a gene: 6.

This clone was counted once. The V gene is TRBV28, the J gene TRBJ2-1; TRBD2 matches at 8 bases. The germline V gene has CDR1 MDHEN and CDR2 SYDVKM. The CDR3 has 14 residues. V dropped 4 bases and J dropped 9; count of bases not matched to a gene: 8. CDR3 residues: CASSYGTRVSEQFF. In nucleotides, the CDR3 is TGTGCCAGCAGTTACGGGACTAGAGTGAGTGAGCAGTTCTTC.

The chain links TRBV19 to TRBJ1-5, with 8 bases fitting TRBD1. Germline lookup yields CDR1 LNHDA and CDR2 SQIVND (reference sequence). The CDR3 covers 15 residues. J lost 3 bases, V lost 5 bases, and 6 bases had no gene match. Here the CDR3 reads CASSVTQGANQPQHF. For the CDR3, the DNA is TGTGCCAGTAGTGTCACCCAGGGGGCCAATCAGCCCCAGCATTTT.

This chain joins TRBV7-8 and TRBJ2-1, with D unresolved. The CDR3 spans 14 residues. V lost 2 bases and J 7 bases, leaving 12 bases between the germline ends. Germline V lookup: CDR1 SGHVS, CDR2 FQNEAQ. The CDR3 DNA follows: TGTGCCAGCAGCTTAACGTTCTGGTCTAATGAGCAGTTCTTC. It encodes CASSLTFWSNEQFF.

The chain uses TRBV28 and TRBJ1-2; D is unclear. The CDR3 has 13 residues. The germline V gene encodes CDR1 MDHEN and CDR2 SYDVKM. The V gene lost 3 bases and the J gene lost 4 bases, with 9 bases spanning the gap. The CDR3 is CASSFPVPYGYTF. The CDR3, as DNA: TGTGCCAGCAGTTTCCCGGTCCCCTATGGCTACACCTTC.

The J gene is TRBJ2-7, the V gene TRBV19; TRBD2 matches at 7 bases. The germline V gene has CDR1 LNHDA and CDR2 SQIVND (reference sequence). The junction had 4 bases not matched to a gene; V was cut back by 8 bases and J by 3 bases. The CDR3 length is 12 residues. The CDR3 protein is CASGEGNYEQYF. The DNA for the CDR3 is TGTGCCAGTGGGGAGGGGAACTACGAGCAGTACTTC. Full variable domain (outside the CDR3, taken from reference TRBV19 and TRBJ2-7): DGGITQSPKYLFRKEGQNVTLSCEQNLNHDAMYWYRQDPGQGLRLIYYSQIVNDFQKGDIAEGYSVSREKKESFPLTVTSAQKNPTAFYLCASGEGNYEQYFGPGTRLTVT.